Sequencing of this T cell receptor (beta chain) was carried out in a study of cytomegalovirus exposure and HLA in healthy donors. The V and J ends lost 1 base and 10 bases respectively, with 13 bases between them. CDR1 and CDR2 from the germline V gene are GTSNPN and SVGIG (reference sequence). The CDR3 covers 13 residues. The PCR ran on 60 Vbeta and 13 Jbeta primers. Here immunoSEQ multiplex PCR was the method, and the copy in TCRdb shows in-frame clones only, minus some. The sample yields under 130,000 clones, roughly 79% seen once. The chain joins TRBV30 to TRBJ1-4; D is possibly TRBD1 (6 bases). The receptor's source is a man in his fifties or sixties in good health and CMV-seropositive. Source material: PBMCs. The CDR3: CAWSAGGAGKLFF. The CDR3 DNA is TGTGCCTGGAGTGCGGGGGGCGCGGGAAAACTGTTTTTT.